This T cell receptor beta chain was sequenced for a study of blood T cell repertoires in COVID-19. Turning to the study itself: The United States, Italy and Spain provided the acute and convalescent COVID-19 samples.

The data were produced by immunoSEQ multiplex PCR, yet TCRdb's version contains in-frame clones alone and is incomplete. Found here are roughly 390,000 clones, about 85% of them singletons; the top ten hold more than 3%. CDR1 is SNHLY, CDR2 FYNNEI, per germline. CDR3 length: 20 amino acids. V dropped 2 bases and J dropped 5; count of bases not matched to a gene: 19. The V call is TRBV2, the J call TRBJ2-1; TRBD1 aligns across 9 bases. Material: peripheral blood. This clonotype was obtained from a woman between 18 and 29 years old with acute or convalescent COVID-19. The CDR3 region has the DNA TGTGCCAGCAGTGAACCCCGAAAAGAGGTGGGACAGGGTGTGAACAATGAGCAGTTCTTC. It encodes CASSEPRKEVGQGVNNEQFF. Looking up the rest from reference TRBV2 and TRBJ2-1 gives the full variable domain: EPEVTQTPSHQVTQMGQEVILRCVPISNHLYFYWYRQILGQKVEFLVSFYNNEISEKSEIFDDQFSVERPDGSNFTLKIRSTKLEDSAMYFCASSEPRKEVGQGVNNEQFFGPGTRLTVL.